The source of this T cell receptor (beta chain) is a study of blood T cell repertoires in COVID-19. At the level of the study: The origin of the acute and convalescent COVID-19 samples was the United States, Italy and Spain. PBMCs, B-cell-depleted T cells, or T cells were the source of the cDNA or gDNA that made up the material.

Authors' data handling: Amplification with reference gene primers provided the estimates of nucleated cell counts. Repertoires were generated with immunoSEQ multiplex PCR, while TCRdb's copy carries only in-frame clones and drops some. V and J calls and clone size are as listed in that table; D and trimming were resolved from the DNA. The sample consists of 150,000 to 200,000 clones, less than 90% of them appearing once. What was sequenced was peripheral blood. The clonotype originates from a woman aged 70-85 years with acute or convalescent COVID-19.

CDR3 bases: TGTGCCAGCTGGGGCTCCGGGGCTTTCTTT. It specifies CASWGSGAFF. This chain joins TRBV19 and TRBJ1-1; maybe TRBD1 (5 bases). With 9 bases removed from V and 11 bases from J, the gap between germline ends came to 13 bases. From germline, CDR1 is LNHDA and CDR2 SQIVND (reference sequence). The CDR3 extends over 10 amino acids.